This TCR beta chain is drawn from a study of CXCR3-negative and CXCR3-positive naive CD8 T cells. The CDR3 extends over 12 amino acids. Germline V CDR1 and CDR2: SGHTA, FQGNSA. General observations from the study: CXCR3-positive naive cells had more hydrophobic TRB CDR3s than CXCR3-negative naive cells.

Those CD8+ T cells considered naive were CD45RO-CCR7+CD27+CD95-. In the case of this clonotype: The target antigen is unknown.

All TRB cDNA libraries came from 5' RACE performed with UMI labels. With the 5' RACE reads reprocessed, TCRdb shows one record per CDR3 protein and no DNA. The sample's table shows roughly 50,000 distinct CDR3 sequences. The TCR comes from a human donor in good health. Some clones in this sample may be carry-over from other donors' samples. Sequencing input: naive CXCR3+ CD8+ T cells from blood. Specified subset: CD45RO-CCR7+CD27+CD95- naive CD8+ T cells expressing CXCR3 (TNR3+). V usage is TRBV7-2 and J usage is TRBJ2-7; TCRdb returns TRBD1, unconfirmable since there is no DNA. The CDR3 loop is CASSFPVYEQYF.